The present T cell receptor (beta chain) was sequenced within a study of blood T cell repertoires in COVID-19. Turning to the study itself: COVID-19 samples, acute and convalescent, were from the United States, Italy and Spain.

As handled by the study authors: Estimated nucleated cell counts came from reference gene primer amplification. Clones were sequenced by immunoSEQ multiplex PCR, and TCRdb holds only the in-frame ones, with some missing. V and J calls and clone size are given by that table; D and trimming were obtained from the DNA. The table includes more than 300,000 clones, around 90% detected once. Assignments of participants to cohorts depended upon their own reported clinical history. Donors in Cohort 3 counted as recovered after two negative PCRs, clearance, or symptom resolution. Germline lookup yields CDR1 ENHRY and CDR2 SYGVKD. V lost 4 bases and J lost 0, with 13 bases in between. CDR3 size: 15 residues.

The sample comprised PBMCs or T cells enriched from blood (not recorded which). The V gene is TRBV10-3, the J gene TRBJ2-7, with D perhaps matching TRBD2 (6 bases). This sequence was found in a woman under 40 who had recovered from COVID-19. This CDR3 reads CAISGASEDSYEQYF. The CDR3 nucleotides are TGTGCCATCAGTGGGGCTAGCGAGGACTCCTACGAGCAGTACTTC.